This T cell receptor (beta chain) was sequenced in a study of blood T cell repertoires in COVID-19. Study context: The United States, Italy and Spain supplied acute and convalescent COVID-19 samples. The analysed material was cDNA or gDNA that came from T cells, B-cell-depleted T cells, or PBMCs.

Cohorts were assigned according to the clinical history that participants reported. Original processing methods: Nucleated cell counts were estimated from reference gene primer amplification. TCRdb's copy holds only in-frame clones and misses some; the assay was immunoSEQ multiplex PCR. The D gene and trimming were derived from the DNA, and the V and J assignments and clone size from that table. The table shows a few hundred thousand clones, with roughly nine tenths occurring only once. The germline V gene encodes CDR1 LNHDA and CDR2 SQIVND (reference sequence). V was pared by 3 bases and J by 4 bases, with 12 bases between. The CDR3 totals 15 residues.

The gene calls are TRBV19 and TRBJ2-2; the D gene is possibly TRBD2 (6 bases). This clonotype originated in an older woman who had recovered from COVID-19. Sequenced sample: PBMCs or T cells enriched from blood (not recorded which). The CDR3: CASSIRPAGTGELFF. CDR3 DNA sequence: TGTGCCAGTAGTATTAGACCAGCGGGCACCGGGGAGCTGTTTTTT. The full variable domain, completed using reference TRBV19 and TRBJ2-2, is DGGITQSPKYLFRKEGQNVTLSCEQNLNHDAMYWYRQDPGQGLRLIYYSQIVNDFQKGDIAEGYSVSREKKESFPLTVTSAQKNPTAFYLCASSIRPAGTGELFFGEGSRLTVL.